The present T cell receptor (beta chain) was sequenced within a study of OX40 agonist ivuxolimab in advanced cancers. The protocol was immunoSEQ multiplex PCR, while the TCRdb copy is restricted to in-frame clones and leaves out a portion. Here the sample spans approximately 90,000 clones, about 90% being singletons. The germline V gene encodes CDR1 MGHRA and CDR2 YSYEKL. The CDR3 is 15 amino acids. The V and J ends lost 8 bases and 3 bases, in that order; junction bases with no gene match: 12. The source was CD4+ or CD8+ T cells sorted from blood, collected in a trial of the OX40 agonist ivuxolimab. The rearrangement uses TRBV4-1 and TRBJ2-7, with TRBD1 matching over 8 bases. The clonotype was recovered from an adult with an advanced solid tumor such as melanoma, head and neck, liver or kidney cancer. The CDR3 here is CASGDGQGGIYEQYF. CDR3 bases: TGCGCCAGCGGCGACGGACAGGGTGGTATCTACGAGCAGTACTTC.